This T cell receptor (beta chain) was captured in a study of T cell responses to AZD1222 COVID-19 vaccine. Repertoires were generated with immunoSEQ multiplex PCR, while TCRdb's copy carries only in-frame clones and drops some. The data hold approximately 160,000 clones, with about 91% observed a single time. Germline-derived CDR1 and CDR2 are SNHLY and FYNNEI. The CDR3 totals 15 residues. V lost 7 bases, J lost 0 bases, and 13 bases lay in between. The rearrangement uses TRBV2 and TRBJ1-3; D is unresolved. The sequencing here drew on peripheral blood, taken 28 days after the second AZD1222 dose. This TCR was sampled from an adult who received the AZD1222 COVID-19 vaccine. This CDR3 reads CASTPRSPSGNTIYF. CDR3 bases: TGTGCCAGCACGCCGAGGAGCCCCTCTGGAAACACCATATATTTT.